One and the same sample provided the 10 T cell receptor beta chains below, sequenced in a study of blood T cells in healthy people across ages. The use of a sample-barcoded 5' primer and a J-beta primer mix characterized a second PCR of 7 to 11 cycles. TCRdb re-called the 5' RACE reads through MiXCR, storing one row per CDR3 protein. The sample holds about 590,000 distinct CDR3 sequences, about 30% seen once. The material sequenced was blood. The receptors were sampled from a woman of 80 years or more in good health.

The chain couples TRBV20-1 to TRBJ1-1; D is unresolved. CDR3 size: 12 residues. The germline V gene has CDR1 DFQATT and CDR2 SNEGSKA (reference sequence). The ends were cut back, 0 bases at V and 3 bases at J, with 5 bases in the middle. In DNA form, the CDR3 reads TGCAGTGCTAGAGATGGACACACTGAAGCTTTCTTT. It codes for CSARDGHTEAFF.

This clonotype was counted at least ten times. V gene TRBV18 combines with J gene TRBJ2-7; TRBD1 aligns across 8 bases. V trimming: 5 bases; J trimming: 2 bases; junction bases outside the gene matches: 5. Germline loops: CDR1 KGHSH, CDR2 LQKENI. This CDR3 spans 14 amino acids. CDR3 DNA: TGTGCCAGCTCATCTCCGGGACAGGCCTACGAGCAGTACTTC. Encoded protein: CASSSPGQAYEQYF.

This clonotype was found many times. The genes are TRBV11-2 and TRBJ1-2, with 7 bases aligning to TRBD1. This CDR3 spans 15 amino acids. Germline lookup yields CDR1 SGHAT and CDR2 FQNNGV. The V and J ends lost 1 base and 8 bases, in that order; junction bases with no gene match: 10. CDR3 bases: TGTGCCAGCAGCTTAGTTACGACAGGGCCTTGGGGCTACACCTTC. Translated: CASSLVTTGPWGYTF.

The count of this clonotype is one. It may be a read error: a sequence one base away is much more abundant. The V call is TRBV15, the J call TRBJ1-4; D is undetermined. CDR3 size: 14 residues. The V gene's germline CDR1 is LNHNV and CDR2 YYDKDF (reference sequence). In DNA form, the CDR3 reads TGTGCCACCAGCAGAGTGGGCGGAAATGAAAACCTGTTTTTT. Its protein product is CATSRVGGNENLFF.

This clonotype was recorded many times. The chain recombines TRBV28 with TRBJ1-6; D not resolved. The CDR3 consists of 14 residues. V was cut by 8 bases and J by 10 bases, with 18 bases left in between. Germline V gives CDR1 MDHEN, CDR2 SYDVKM. This CDR3 reads CASGITQFLSPLHF. The CDR3 DNA sequence: TGTGCCAGCGGGATTACTCAGTTTCTATCACCCCTCCACTTT.

This clonotype was detected ten times or more. The V call is TRBV30, the J call TRBJ2-1, with unresolved D. The CDR3 totals 13 residues. From germline, CDR1 is GTSNPN and CDR2 SVGIG (reference sequence). V lost 0 bases to trimming and J lost 5 bases, with 8 bases between them. CDR3 nucleotide sequence: TGTGCCTGGAGTGTTAGGGTGGACAATGAGCAGTTCTTC. This translates into CAWSVRVDNEQFF.

This clonotype was observed many times. The V and J genes are TRBV5-1 and TRBJ1-1; D gene uncertain. The CDR3 loop spans 13 amino acids. The germline gives CDR1 SGHRS, CDR2 YFSETQ. Trimming removed 4 bases at V and 1 base at J, with 8 bases between. This CDR3 is CASSTRQNTEAFF. The CDR3 region has the DNA TGCGCCAGCAGCACTAGACAGAACACTGAAGCTTTCTTT. The variable domain in full, completed from reference TRBV5-1 and TRBJ1-1, reads KAGVTQTPRYLIKTRGQQVTLSCSPISGHRSVSWYQQTPGQGLQFLFEYFSETQRNKGNFPGRFSGRQFSNSRSEMNVSTLELGDSALYLCASSTRQNTEAFFGQGTRLTVV.

This chain uses TRBV6-5 with TRBJ1-6, with 7 bases identical to TRBD1. Germline lookup yields CDR1 MNHEY and CDR2 SVGAGI. V dropped 6 bases and J dropped 7; count of bases not matched to a gene: 6. This CDR3 comprises 14 residues. The DNA for the CDR3 is TGTGCCAGCAGCCAAACAGGGGCGAATTCACCCCTCCACTTT. Translation: CASSQTGANSPLHF.

Comment on this clonotype: Since a much larger clone is just one base distant, this may be a read error. The chain carries TRBV6-1 and TRBJ1-5; TRBD1 matches 8 bases. The CDR3 consists of 15 residues. The germline V gene encodes CDR1 MNHNS and CDR2 SASEGT. CDR3 protein: CAGSATGDSNQPQHF. The CDR3 coding sequence is TGTGCCGGCAGTGCGACAGGGGATAGCAATCAGCCCCAGCATTTT.

This clonotype appeared a few times. The junction does not match germline at one end; this may be a read error. The chain recombines TRBV6-5 with TRBJ1-6, with D unclear. This CDR3 has 12 residues. The germline gives CDR1 MNHEY, CDR2 SVGAGI. The CDR3 reads CASSYSEGPPHF. In DNA form, the CDR3 reads TGTGCCAGCAGTTATTCTGAAGGGCCCCCCCACTTT.